This TCR beta chain is drawn from a study of cytomegalovirus exposure and HLA in healthy donors. This CDR3 region has 12 residues. The germline V and J ends were trimmed by 4 bases and 5 bases, with 8 bases remaining between them. Looked up from germline, CDR1 is MDHEN and CDR2 is SYDVKM. With 60 Vbeta and 13 Jbeta primers, the PCR was carried out. TCRdb keeps only in-frame clones here, not all; method: immunoSEQ multiplex PCR. This table holds 150,000 to 200,000 clones, roughly four fifths found once. Study-wide points: There were a few CMV-associated chains whose specificity for CMV antigens was confirmed in vitro.

Details on this clone: Antigen: not known.

Sequencing was done on a sample of PBMCs. This TCR was sampled from a female donor in good health and CMV-seronegative. V is TRBV28 and J is TRBJ1-1; D is unclear. DNA for the CDR3: TGTGCCAGCAGTTCCGTGAGGACTGAAGCTTTCTTT. Encoded protein: CASSSVRTEAFF.